This T cell receptor beta chain was sequenced in a study of T cell repertoires in cytomegalovirus infection. Overall study: Carrying CMV and the relevant HLA type showed in public TCR beta signatures.

Germline lookup yields CDR1 MNHNS and CDR2 SASEGT. Unmatched junction bases numbered 5, after V lost 2 bases and J lost 4 bases. The CDR3 is 14 residues long. Turning to this clonotype: Its antigen is undetermined.

TCRdb analysed the reads with MiXCR anew, one entry per CDR3 protein. The sample carries 60,000 to 80,000 distinct CDR3 sequences, around 21% recorded once. This sequence originates from a human donor in good health (CMV status not recorded). Some clones in this sample may be carry-over from other donors' samples. The chain uses TRBV6-1 and TRBJ2-7; 7 bases map to TRBD1. Source: CD8+ T cells from cultured PBMCs, taken from culture after CMV antigen stimulation. The CDR3 DNA is TGTGCCAGCAGTGAAAAGGGGGCGGTATACGAGCAGTACTTC. This codes for CASSEKGAVYEQYF.